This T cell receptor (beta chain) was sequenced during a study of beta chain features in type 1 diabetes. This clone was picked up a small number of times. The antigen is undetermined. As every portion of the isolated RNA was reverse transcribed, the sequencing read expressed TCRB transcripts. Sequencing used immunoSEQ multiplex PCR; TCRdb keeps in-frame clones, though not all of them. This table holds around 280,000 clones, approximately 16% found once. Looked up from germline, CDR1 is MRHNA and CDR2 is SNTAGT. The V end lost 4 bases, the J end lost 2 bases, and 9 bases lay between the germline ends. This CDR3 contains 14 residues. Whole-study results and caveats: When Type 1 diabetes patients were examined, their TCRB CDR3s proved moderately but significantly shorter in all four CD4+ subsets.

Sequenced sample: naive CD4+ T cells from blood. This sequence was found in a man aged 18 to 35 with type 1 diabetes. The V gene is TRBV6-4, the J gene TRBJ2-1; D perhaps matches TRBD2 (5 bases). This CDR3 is CASSVTGTYNEQFF. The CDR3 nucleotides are TGTGCCAGCAGTGTCACCGGGACCTACAATGAGCAGTTCTTC.